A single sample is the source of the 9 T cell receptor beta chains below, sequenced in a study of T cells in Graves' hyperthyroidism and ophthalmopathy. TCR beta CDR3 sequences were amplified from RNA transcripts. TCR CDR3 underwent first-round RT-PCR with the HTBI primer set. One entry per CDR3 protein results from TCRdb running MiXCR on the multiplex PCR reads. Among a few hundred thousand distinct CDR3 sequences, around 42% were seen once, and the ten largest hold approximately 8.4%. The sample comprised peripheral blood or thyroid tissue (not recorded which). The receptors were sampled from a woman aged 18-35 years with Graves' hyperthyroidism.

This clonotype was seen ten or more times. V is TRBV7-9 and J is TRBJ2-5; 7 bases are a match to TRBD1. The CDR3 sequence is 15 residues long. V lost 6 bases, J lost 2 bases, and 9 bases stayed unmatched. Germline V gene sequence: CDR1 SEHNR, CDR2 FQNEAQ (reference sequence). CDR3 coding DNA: TGTGCCAGCAGTTTGGTGGCAGGGGGACAAGAGACCCAGTACTTC. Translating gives CASSLVAGGQETQYF.

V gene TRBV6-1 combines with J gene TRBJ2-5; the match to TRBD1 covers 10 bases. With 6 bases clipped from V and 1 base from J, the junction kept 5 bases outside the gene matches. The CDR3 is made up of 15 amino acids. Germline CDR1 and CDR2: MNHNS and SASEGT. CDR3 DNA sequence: TGTGCCAGCAGCAAAAGGGACAGGGGCCAAGAGACCCAGTACTTC. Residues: CASSKRDRGQETQYF.

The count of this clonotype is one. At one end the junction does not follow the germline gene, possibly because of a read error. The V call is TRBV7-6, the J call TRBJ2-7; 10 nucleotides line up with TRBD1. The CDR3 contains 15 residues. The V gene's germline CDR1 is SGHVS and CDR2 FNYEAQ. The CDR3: CASSRSGTGAYEQYF. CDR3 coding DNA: TGCGCCAGCAGCCGTTCCGGGACAGGGGCCTACGAGCAGTACTTC. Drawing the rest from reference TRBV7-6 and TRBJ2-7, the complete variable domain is GAGVSQSPRYKVTKRGQDVALRCDPISGHVSLYWYRQALGQGPEFLTYFNYEAQQDKSGLPNDRFSAERPEGSISTLTIQRTEQRDSAMYRCASSRSGTGAYEQYFGPGTRLTVT.

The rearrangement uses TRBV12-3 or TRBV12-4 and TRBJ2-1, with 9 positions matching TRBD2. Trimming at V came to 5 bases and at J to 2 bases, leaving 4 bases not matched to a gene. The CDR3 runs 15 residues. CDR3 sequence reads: CASSPGLATYNEQFF. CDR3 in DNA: TGTGCCAGCAGTCCCGGACTAGCGACCTACAATGAGCAGTTCTTC.

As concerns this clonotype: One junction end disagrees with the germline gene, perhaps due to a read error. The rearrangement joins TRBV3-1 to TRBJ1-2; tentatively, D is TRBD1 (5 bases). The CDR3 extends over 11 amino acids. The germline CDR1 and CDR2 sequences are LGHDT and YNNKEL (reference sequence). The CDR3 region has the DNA TGTGCCAGCGGGACTTGCTATGGCTACACTTTC. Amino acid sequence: CASGTCYGYTF.

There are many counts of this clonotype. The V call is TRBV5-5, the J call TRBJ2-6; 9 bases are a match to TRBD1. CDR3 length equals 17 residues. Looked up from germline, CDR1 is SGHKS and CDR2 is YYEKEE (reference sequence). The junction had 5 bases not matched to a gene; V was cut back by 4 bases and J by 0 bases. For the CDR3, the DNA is TGTGCCAGCAGCCGGGACAGGGTTGCCTCTGGGGCCAACGTCCTGACTTTC. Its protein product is CASSRDRVASGANVLTF.

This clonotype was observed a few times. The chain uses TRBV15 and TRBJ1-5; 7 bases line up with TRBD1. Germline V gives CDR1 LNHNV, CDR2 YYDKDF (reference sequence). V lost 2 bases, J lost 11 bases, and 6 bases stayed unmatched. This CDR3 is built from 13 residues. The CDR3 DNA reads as TGTGCCACCAGCAGAAGGGGGCGAGAGACCCAGCATTTT. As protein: CATSRRGRETQHF.

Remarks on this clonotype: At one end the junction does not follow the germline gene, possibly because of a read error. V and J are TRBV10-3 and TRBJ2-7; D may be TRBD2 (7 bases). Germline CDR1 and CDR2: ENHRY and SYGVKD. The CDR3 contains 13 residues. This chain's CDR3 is CTMRGRAAYEQYF. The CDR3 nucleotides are TGTACCATGAGGGGGAGGGCCGCCTACGAGCAGTACTTC.

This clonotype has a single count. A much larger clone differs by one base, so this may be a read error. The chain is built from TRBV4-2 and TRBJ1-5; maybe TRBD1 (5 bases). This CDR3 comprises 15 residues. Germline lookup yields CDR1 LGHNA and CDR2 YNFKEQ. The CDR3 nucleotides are TGTACCAGCAGCCAAGAAGACGGACAAAATCAGCCCCAGCATTTT. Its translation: CTSSQEDGQNQPQHF.